These 26 T cell receptor beta chains were all obtained from the same sample, sequenced in a study of T cell repertoires in cytomegalovirus infection. These TCRs are of unknown antigen specificity. TCRdb ran MiXCR on the reads and lists one entry per CDR3 protein. In the table there are about 500,000 distinct CDR3 sequences, roughly a third of which are singletons. Sequenced material: cultured PBMCs, taken from culture after CMV antigen stimulation. The receptors stem from a human donor in good health (CMV status not recorded). Some clones in this sample may be carry-over from other donors' samples.

For this clonotype: The junction does not match germline at one end; this may be a read error. The CDR3 DNA reads as TGTGCTAGCAGCCCAGGGGGTAGCGGGAGATCGAGGACCCAGTACTTC. Its protein is CASSPGGSGRSRTQYF. V and J are TRBV7-7 and TRBJ2-5, with 9 bases identical to TRBD2. Germline-derived CDR1 and CDR2 are SSHAT and FNYEAQ (reference sequence). This CDR3 spans 16 amino acids.

This chain connects TRBV11-3 to TRBJ1-1; possibly TRBD1 for D (6 bases). V lost 4 bases and J 2 bases, leaving 11 bases between the germline ends. Germline lookup yields CDR1 SGHNT and CDR2 YENEEA. The CDR3 sequence is 14 residues long. The CDR3 DNA follows: TGTGCCAGCAGCTCCTCGACAGGAAACACTGAAGCTTTCTTT. Amino acid sequence: CASSSSTGNTEAFF.

The CDR3 DNA is TGTGCCAGCAGGGACAGATCTAACTATGGCTACACCTTC. Translation: CASRDRSNYGYTF. The genes are TRBV28 and TRBJ1-2, with D possibly matching TRBD1 (6 bases). CDR3 length equals 13 residues. The ends were cut back, 6 bases at V and 0 bases at J, with 8 bases in the middle. The germline V gene encodes CDR1 MDHEN and CDR2 SYDVKM.

This chain links TRBV10-3 with TRBJ2-5; D gene uncertain. Between the trimmed V and J ends, which lost 3 bases and 0 bases, there was a span of 5 bases. CDR3 size: 13 residues. Germline V gene lookup returns CDR1 ENHRY and CDR2 SYGVKD. For the CDR3, the DNA is TGTGCCATCAGTGAAGCCTACCAAGAGACCCAGTACTTC. It yields the protein CAISEAYQETQYF.

This clonotype turned up a few times. The chain uses TRBV7-9 and TRBJ1-1, with a possible D match to TRBD1 (5 bases). The CDR3 extends over 13 amino acids. Germline values: CDR1 SEHNR, CDR2 FQNEAQ (reference sequence). V was pared by 3 bases and J by 11 bases, with 16 bases between. The CDR3 sequence: CASSFPGELEAFF. The CDR3 DNA reads TGTGCCAGCAGCTTTCCGGGGGAGCTTGAGGCTTTCTTT.

This clonotype was recorded a few times. The V gene is TRBV11-2, the J gene TRBJ2-7; no definite D call. CDR3 length: 15 residues. V was pared by 2 bases and J by 3 bases, with 14 bases between. The germline gives CDR1 SGHAT, CDR2 FQNNGV. The DNA of the CDR3 is TGTGCCAGCAGCTTACTGGCCAATCCTGTCTACGAGCAGTACGTC. Encoded protein: CASSLLANPVYEQYV.

V and J are TRBV20-1 and TRBJ2-3; D gene unclear. Germline assignment: CDR1 DFQATT and CDR2 SNEGSKA (reference sequence). This CDR3 has 14 residues. Trimming stripped 0 bases from V and 0 bases from J, with 7 bases between. CDR3 sequence (DNA): TGCAGTGCTAGAGAGCACAGTAGCACAGATACGCAGTATTTT. Translating gives CSAREHSSTDTQYF.

The rearrangement uses TRBV7-2 and TRBJ2-1, with 11 bases matching TRBD2. The ends lost 5 bases at V and 10 bases at J; junction bases unmatched: 10. The CDR3 consists of 15 residues. Per germline, CDR1 SGHTA and CDR2 FQGNSA. In nucleotides, the CDR3 is TGTGCCAGCAGCGGGGGGACTAGCGGAATGTTGGAGCAGTTCTTC. As protein: CASSGGTSGMLEQFF.

V and J are TRBV7-2 and TRBJ1-5, with D hard to call. V was cut by 4 bases and J by 2 bases, with 15 bases left in between. The germline V gene has CDR1 SGHTA and CDR2 FQGNSA. This CDR3 is 16 amino acids long. CDR3 region: CASSYAGGVGNQPQHF. DNA for the CDR3: TGTGCCAGCAGCTACGCAGGCGGGGTTGGCAATCAGCCCCAGCATTTT.

The chain uses TRBV9 and TRBJ2-1, with D unclear. Per the germline V gene, CDR1 is SGDLS and CDR2 is YYNGEE. The CDR3 loop spans 15 amino acids. V lost 0 bases to trimming and J lost 5 bases, with 12 bases between them. CDR3 residues: CASSVEPLSNNEQFF. CDR3 DNA: TGTGCCAGCAGCGTAGAACCCCTTTCCAACAATGAGCAGTTCTTC.

V gene TRBV6-6 combines with J gene TRBJ2-1, with unresolved D. The germline gives CDR1 MNHNY, CDR2 SVGAGI (reference sequence). V lost 2 bases to trimming and J lost 10 bases, with 6 bases between them. The CDR3 has 11 amino acids. The CDR3, as DNA: TGTGCCAGCAGTTACATTGTGGAGCAGTTCTTC. As protein: CASSYIVEQFF.

The chain links TRBV7-9 to TRBJ2-7; a possible D gene is TRBD2 (6 bases). Germline V lookup: CDR1 SEHNR, CDR2 FQNEAQ (reference sequence). Between the trimmed V and J ends, which lost 0 bases and 2 bases, there was a span of 14 bases. The CDR3 length is 16 residues. CDR3 loop: CASSLAGLTSAYEQYF. The CDR3 coding sequence is TGTGCCAGCAGCTTAGCCGGGCTGACTAGTGCCTACGAGCAGTACTTC.

This clonotype was picked up one time. The chain links TRBV12-3 or TRBV12-4 to TRBJ2-3; D ambiguous. There are 9 residues in the CDR3. V dropped 8 bases and J dropped 8 bases, with 5 bases sitting between them. Here the CDR3 DNA reads TGTGCCAGCGGTGGTACGCAGTATTTT. This translates into CASGGTQYF.

V is TRBV7-2 and J is TRBJ1-5, with D possibly matching TRBD1 (5 bases). Germline lookup yields CDR1 SGHTA and CDR2 FQGNSA. CDR3 size: 15 residues. V was trimmed by 0 bases and J by 3 bases, leaving 9 bases between them. This CDR3 reads CASSLAPTVNQPQHF. The CDR3 DNA reads as TGTGCCAGCAGCTTAGCGCCGACAGTCAATCAGCCCCAGCATTTT.

The gene calls are TRBV29-1 and TRBJ2-1; TRBD2 agrees at 11 bases. This CDR3 contains 15 residues. The J segment lost 6 bases and the V segment lost 2 bases, leaving 6 bases of the junction unmatched. Germline loops: CDR1 SQVTM, CDR2 ANQGSEA. CDR3 in amino acids: CSVELLAGVRNEQFF. The CDR3 region has the DNA TGCAGCGTTGAACTACTAGCGGGAGTTCGCAATGAGCAGTTCTTC.

The chain couples TRBV27 to TRBJ2-2, with D hard to call. The V gene's germline CDR1 is MNHEY and CDR2 SMNVEV (reference sequence). Trimming took off 5 bases at V and 3 bases at J, with 13 bases between the two ends. The CDR3 is 15 amino acids. The CDR3 spells CASSPQGLDTGELFF. The CDR3 nucleotides are TGTGCCAGCAGTCCACAAGGCCTCGACACCGGGGAGCTGTTTTTT.

This clonotype was recorded many times. This sequence joins TRBV7-2 and TRBJ2-3; 10 bases align to TRBD2. V shed 3 bases and J 2 bases; nucleotides not matched to a gene: 5. Looked up from germline, CDR1 is SGHTA and CDR2 is FQGNSA. The CDR3 extends over 16 amino acids. In nucleotides, the CDR3 is TGTGCCAGCAGCTTTACTAGCGGGGCAATCACAGATACGCAGTATTTT. Protein product: CASSFTSGAITDTQYF.

The chain carries TRBV12-3 or TRBV12-4 and TRBJ1-6; 7 bases are a match to TRBD1. The V and J ends lost 6 bases and 5 bases, in that order; junction bases with no gene match: 4. The CDR3 spans 14 residues. The CDR3 DNA sequence: TGTGCCAGCAGAGCCGGGACAGATAATTCACCCCTCCACTTT. It encodes CASRAGTDNSPLHF.

This clonotype was recorded at least ten times. The genes are TRBV12-5 and TRBJ2-5; D call uncertain. V was cut by 2 bases and J by 3 bases, with 7 bases left in between. The germline V gene encodes CDR1 LGHNT and CDR2 FRNRAP. The CDR3 contains 13 residues. The CDR3 is CASGLPPEETQYF. The CDR3 nucleotides are TGTGCTAGTGGTTTGCCGCCAGAAGAGACCCAGTACTTC.

This sequence joins TRBV6-4 and TRBJ2-1, with D unclear. V dropped 4 bases and J dropped 0 bases, with 10 bases sitting between them. Looked up from germline, CDR1 is MRHNA and CDR2 is SNTAGT. The CDR3 length is 15 residues. The CDR3 sequence: CASSVVARSYNEQFF. DNA for the CDR3: TGTGCCAGCAGTGTAGTAGCCCGCTCCTACAATGAGCAGTTCTTC.

This clonotype appeared a single time. The CDR3 reads CASVSEPQAFF. The CDR3 nucleotides are TGTGCCAGCGTTTCGGAACCCCAAGCTTTCTTT. V and J are TRBV6-6 and TRBJ1-1; unclear D gene. Germline assignment: CDR1 MNHNY and CDR2 SVGAGI (reference sequence). V gave up 8 bases and J gave up 9 bases, with 13 bases separating them. CDR3 size: 11 residues.

The chain combines TRBV6-5 with TRBJ2-1, with D unresolved. The CDR3 is 15 residues long. CDR1 is MNHEY and CDR2 is SVGAGI in the germline V gene. The V gene lost 0 bases and the J gene lost 0 bases, with 6 bases spanning the gap. The CDR3 protein is CASSYSPNSYNEQFF. In DNA form, the CDR3 reads TGTGCCAGCAGTTACTCTCCCAACTCCTACAATGAGCAGTTCTTC.

This clonotype was found a few times. This chain uses TRBV6-2 or TRBV6-3 with TRBJ2-7; no clear D gene. This CDR3 spans 14 amino acids. Germline values: CDR1 MNHEY, CDR2 SVGEGT. With 6 bases removed from V and 2 bases from J, the gap between germline ends came to 14 bases. CDR3 amino acids: CASRNPGATYEQYV. As DNA, the CDR3 is TGTGCCAGCAGAAACCCCGGCGCTACCTACGAGCAGTACGTC.

The chain employs TRBV7-9 and TRBJ2-3; no clear D. The CDR3 spans 12 residues. The V end was cut by 5 bases, the J end by 6 bases, with 9 bases between. CDR1 is SEHNR, CDR2 FQNEAQ, per germline (reference sequence). For the CDR3, the DNA is TGTGCCAGCAGCCCCCGTTGGGATACGCAGTATTTT. It yields the protein CASSPRWDTQYF.

This clonotype was observed a few times. For the CDR3, the DNA is TGCGCCAGCAGCCAGGACCGACTAGCGGGGGCAGATACGCAGTATTTT. It is translated as CASSQDRLAGADTQYF. The V and J genes are TRBV4-3 and TRBJ2-3; 12 bases map to TRBD2. Germline CDR1 is LGHNA and CDR2 is YSLEER. The trim removed 3 bases at V and 4 bases at J, leaving 5 bases unmatched. The CDR3 loop spans 16 amino acids.

The chain uses TRBV7-6 and TRBJ2-7; a weak D match, TRBD2 (6 bases). The CDR3 is 13 amino acids. Deletions cut 4 bases from V and 1 base from J, with 8 bases between. The germline CDR1 and CDR2 sequences are SGHVS and FNYEAQ. CDR3 sequence: CASSWGESYEQYF. The CDR3 DNA reads as TGTGCCAGCAGCTGGGGGGAGTCCTACGAGCAGTACTTC. The full variable domain, with the rest looked up from reference TRBV7-6 and TRBJ2-7, is GAGVSQSPRYKVTKRGQDVALRCDPISGHVSLYWYRQALGQGPEFLTYFNYEAQQDKSGLPNDRFSAERPEGSISTLTIQRTEQRDSAMYRCASSWGESYEQYFGPGTRLTVT.